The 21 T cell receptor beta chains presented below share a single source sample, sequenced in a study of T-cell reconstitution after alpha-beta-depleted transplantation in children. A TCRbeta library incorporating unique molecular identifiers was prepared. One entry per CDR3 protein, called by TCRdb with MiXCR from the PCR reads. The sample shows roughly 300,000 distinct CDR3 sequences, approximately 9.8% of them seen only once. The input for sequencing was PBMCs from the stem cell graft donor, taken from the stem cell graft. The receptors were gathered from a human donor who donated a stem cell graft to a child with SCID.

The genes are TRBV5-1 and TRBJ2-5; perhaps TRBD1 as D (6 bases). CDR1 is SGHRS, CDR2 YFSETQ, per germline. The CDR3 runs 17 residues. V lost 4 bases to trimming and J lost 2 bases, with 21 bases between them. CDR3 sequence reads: CASSRVETGFGQETQYF. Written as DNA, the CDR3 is TGCGCCAGCAGCCGCGTAGAAACAGGGTTCGGACAAGAGACCCAGTACTTC. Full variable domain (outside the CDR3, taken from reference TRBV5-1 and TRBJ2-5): KAGVTQTPRYLIKTRGQQVTLSCSPISGHRSVSWYQQTPGQGLQFLFEYFSETQRNKGNFPGRFSGRQFSNSRSEMNVSTLELGDSALYLCASSRVETGFGQETQYFGPGTRLLVL.

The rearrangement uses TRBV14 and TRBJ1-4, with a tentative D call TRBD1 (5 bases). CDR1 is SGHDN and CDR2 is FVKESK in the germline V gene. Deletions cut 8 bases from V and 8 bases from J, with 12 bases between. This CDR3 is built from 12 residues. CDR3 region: CASGGAREKLFF. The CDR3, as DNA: TGTGCCAGCGGAGGGGCGCGAGAAAAACTGTTTTTT.

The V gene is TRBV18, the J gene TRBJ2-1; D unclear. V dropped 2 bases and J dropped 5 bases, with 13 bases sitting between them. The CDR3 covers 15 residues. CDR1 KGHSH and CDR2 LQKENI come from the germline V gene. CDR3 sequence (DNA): TGTGCCAGCTCACCAGGGATAGAATCCAACAATGAGCAGTTCTTC. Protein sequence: CASSPGIESNNEQFF.

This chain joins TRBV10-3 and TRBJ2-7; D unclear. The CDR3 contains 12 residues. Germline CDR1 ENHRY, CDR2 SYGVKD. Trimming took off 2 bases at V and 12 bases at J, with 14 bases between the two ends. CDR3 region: CAISESLSFTYF. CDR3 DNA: TGTGCCATCAGTGAGAGCCTTTCATTTACGTACTTC.

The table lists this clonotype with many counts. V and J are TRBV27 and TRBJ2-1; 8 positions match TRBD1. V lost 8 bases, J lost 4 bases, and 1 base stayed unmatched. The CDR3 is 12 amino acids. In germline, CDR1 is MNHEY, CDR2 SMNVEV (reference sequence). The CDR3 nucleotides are TGTGCCAGCCGGACAGGGTACAATGAGCAGTTCTTC. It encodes CASRTGYNEQFF.

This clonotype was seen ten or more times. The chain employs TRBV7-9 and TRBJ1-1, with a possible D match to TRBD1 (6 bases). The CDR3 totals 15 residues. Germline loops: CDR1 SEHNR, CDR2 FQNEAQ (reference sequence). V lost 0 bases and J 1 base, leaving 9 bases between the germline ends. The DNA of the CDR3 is TGTGCCAGCAGCTTAGCCCCACAGGGGAACACTGAAGCTTTCTTT. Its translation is CASSLAPQGNTEAFF.

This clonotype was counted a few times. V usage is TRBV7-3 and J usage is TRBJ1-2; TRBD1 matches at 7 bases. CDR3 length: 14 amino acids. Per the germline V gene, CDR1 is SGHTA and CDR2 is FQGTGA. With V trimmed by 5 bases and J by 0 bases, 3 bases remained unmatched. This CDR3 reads CASSRDRSNYGYTF. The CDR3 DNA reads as TGTGCCAGCAGCCGGGACAGATCTAACTATGGCTACACCTTC.

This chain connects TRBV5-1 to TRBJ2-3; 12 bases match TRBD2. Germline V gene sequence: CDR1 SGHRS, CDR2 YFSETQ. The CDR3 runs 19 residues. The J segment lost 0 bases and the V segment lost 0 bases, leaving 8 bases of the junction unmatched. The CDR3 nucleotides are TGCGCCAGCAGCTTGGCCGGCCTAGCGGGGGGGCCGAGCACAGATACGCAGTATTTT. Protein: CASSLAGLAGGPSTDTQYF.

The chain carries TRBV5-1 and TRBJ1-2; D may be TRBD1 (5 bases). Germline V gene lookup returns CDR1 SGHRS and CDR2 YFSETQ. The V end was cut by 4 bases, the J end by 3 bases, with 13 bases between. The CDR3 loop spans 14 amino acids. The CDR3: CASSPVDSHYGYTF. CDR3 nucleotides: TGCGCCAGCAGCCCAGTTGACAGCCACTATGGCTACACCTTC.

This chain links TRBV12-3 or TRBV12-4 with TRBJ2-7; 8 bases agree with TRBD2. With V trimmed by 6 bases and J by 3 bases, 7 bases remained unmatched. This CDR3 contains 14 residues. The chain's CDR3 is CASSTGLGVYEQYF. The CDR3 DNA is TGTGCCAGCAGCACGGGACTAGGGGTCTACGAGCAGTACTTC.

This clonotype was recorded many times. CDR3 bases: TGTGCCAGCAGCCCCCGGGGGGGGAACACCGGGGAGCTGTTTTTT. It translates to CASSPRGGNTGELFF. This chain uses TRBV6-1 with TRBJ2-2, with TRBD2 identical over 8 bases. This CDR3 comprises 15 residues. V trimming: 6 bases; J trimming: 1 base; junction bases outside the gene matches: 4. The germline CDR1 and CDR2 sequences are MNHNS and SASEGT.

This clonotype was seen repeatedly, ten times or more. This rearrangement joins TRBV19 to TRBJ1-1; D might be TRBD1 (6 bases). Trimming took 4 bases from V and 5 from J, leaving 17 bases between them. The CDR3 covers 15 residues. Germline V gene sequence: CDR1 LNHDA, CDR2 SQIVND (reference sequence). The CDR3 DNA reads TGTGCCAGTAGTACCATCGGGACAAAGGGAACTGAAGCTTTCTTT. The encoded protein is CASSTIGTKGTEAFF.

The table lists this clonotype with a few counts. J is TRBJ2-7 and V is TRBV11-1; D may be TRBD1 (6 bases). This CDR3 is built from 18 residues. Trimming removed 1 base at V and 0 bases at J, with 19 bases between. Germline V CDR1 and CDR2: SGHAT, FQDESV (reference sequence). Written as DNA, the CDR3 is TGTGCCAGCAGCTTAGTCAACCCGGGACACCGGAGCTCCTACGAGCAGTACTTC. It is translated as CASSLVNPGHRSSYEQYF. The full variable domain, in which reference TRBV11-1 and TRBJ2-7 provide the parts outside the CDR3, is EAEVAQSPRYKITEKSQAVAFWCDPISGHATLYWYRQILGQGPELLVQFQDESVVDDSQLPKDRFSAERLKGVDSTLKIQPAELGDSAMYLCASSLVNPGHRSSYEQYFGPGTRLTVT.

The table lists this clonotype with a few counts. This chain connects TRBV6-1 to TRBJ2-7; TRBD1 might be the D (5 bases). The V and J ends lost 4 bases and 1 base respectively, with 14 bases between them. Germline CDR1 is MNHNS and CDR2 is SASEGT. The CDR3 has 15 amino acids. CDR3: CASSGRVRDSYEQYF. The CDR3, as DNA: TGTGCCAGCAGTGGCAGGGTAAGGGATTCCTACGAGCAGTACTTC.

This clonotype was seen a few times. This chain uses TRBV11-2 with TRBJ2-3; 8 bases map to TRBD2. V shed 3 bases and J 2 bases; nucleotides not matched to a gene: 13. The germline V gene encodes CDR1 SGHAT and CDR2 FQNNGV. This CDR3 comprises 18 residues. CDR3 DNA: TGTGCCAGCAGCTTCTTCGTGCGCAGCGGGGGCCCCACAGATACGCAGTATTTT. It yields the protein CASSFFVRSGGPTDTQYF. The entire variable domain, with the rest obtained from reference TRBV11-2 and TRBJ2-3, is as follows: EAGVAQSPRYKIIEKRQSVAFWCNPISGHATLYWYQQILGQGPKLLIQFQNNGVVDDSQLPKDRFSAERLKGVDSTLKIQPAKLEDSAVYLCASSFFVRSGGPTDTQYFGPGTRLTVL.

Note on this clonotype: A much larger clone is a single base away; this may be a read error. CDR3 residues: CSARLKNPGSSYEQYF. The CDR3 DNA reads TGCAGTGCTAGACTGAAGAATCCTGGAAGCTCCTACGAGCAGTACTTC. This sequence joins TRBV20-1 and TRBJ2-7; D gene uncertain. This CDR3 spans 16 amino acids. CDR1 DFQATT and CDR2 SNEGSKA come from the germline V gene (reference sequence). The ends were cut back, 2 bases at V and 0 bases at J, with 17 bases in the middle.

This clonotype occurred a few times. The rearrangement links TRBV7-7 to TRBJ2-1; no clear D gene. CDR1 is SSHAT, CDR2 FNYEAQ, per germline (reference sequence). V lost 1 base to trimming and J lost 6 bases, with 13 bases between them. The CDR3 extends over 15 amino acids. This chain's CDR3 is CASSLDDTWANEQFF. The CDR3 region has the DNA TGTGCCAGCAGCTTAGATGATACATGGGCCAATGAGCAGTTCTTC.

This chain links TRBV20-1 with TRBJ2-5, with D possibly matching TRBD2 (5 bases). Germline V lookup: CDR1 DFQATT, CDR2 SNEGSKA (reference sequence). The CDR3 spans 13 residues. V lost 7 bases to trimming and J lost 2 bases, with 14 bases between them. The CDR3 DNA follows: TGCAGTGGAGTGACGGGGTTTCAAGAGACCCAGTACTTC. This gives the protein CSGVTGFQETQYF.

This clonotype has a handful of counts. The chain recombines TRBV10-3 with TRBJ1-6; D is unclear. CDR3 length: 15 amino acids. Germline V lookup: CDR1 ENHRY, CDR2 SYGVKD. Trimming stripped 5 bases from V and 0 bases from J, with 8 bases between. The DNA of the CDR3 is TGTGCCATCAGTCCCGATTTCTCCTATAATTCACCCCTCCACTTT. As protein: CAISPDFSYNSPLHF.

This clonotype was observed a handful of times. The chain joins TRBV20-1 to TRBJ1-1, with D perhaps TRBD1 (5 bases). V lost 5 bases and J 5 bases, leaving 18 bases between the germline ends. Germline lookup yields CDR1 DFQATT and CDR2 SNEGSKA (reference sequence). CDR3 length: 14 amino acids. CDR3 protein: CSALRDLVQTEAFF. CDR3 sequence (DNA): TGCAGTGCTCTCAGGGACCTGGTTCAAACTGAAGCTTTCTTT.

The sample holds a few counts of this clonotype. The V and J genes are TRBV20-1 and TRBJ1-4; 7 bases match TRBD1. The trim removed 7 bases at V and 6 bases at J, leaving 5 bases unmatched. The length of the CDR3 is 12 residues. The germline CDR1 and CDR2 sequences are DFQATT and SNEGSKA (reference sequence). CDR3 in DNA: TGCAGTGTCAACAGGGGTGATGAAAAACTGTTTTTT. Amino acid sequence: CSVNRGDEKLFF.